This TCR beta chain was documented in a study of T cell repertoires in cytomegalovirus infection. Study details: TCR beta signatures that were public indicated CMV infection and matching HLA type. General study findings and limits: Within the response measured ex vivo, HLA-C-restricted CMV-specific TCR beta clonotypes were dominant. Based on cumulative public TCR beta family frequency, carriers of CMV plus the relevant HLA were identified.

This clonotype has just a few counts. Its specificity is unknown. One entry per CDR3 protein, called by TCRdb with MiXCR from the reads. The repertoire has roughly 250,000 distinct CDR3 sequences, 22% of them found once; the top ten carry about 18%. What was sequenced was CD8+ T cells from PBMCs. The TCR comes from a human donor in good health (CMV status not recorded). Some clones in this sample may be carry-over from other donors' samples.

In DNA form, the CDR3 reads TGTGCCAGCAGTACGGCTCGGACTAGCACAGATACGCAGTATTTT. Its translation is CASSTARTSTDTQYF. The chain couples TRBV2 to TRBJ2-3; possibly TRBD2 for D (5 bases). Between the trimmed V and J ends, which lost 5 bases and 0 bases, there was a span of 12 bases. Germline values: CDR1 SNHLY, CDR2 FYNNEI. This CDR3 spans 15 amino acids.